The 30 T cell receptor beta chains below all came from one sample that was sequenced in a study of graft-versus-host responses after intestinal transplantation. Sequencing was performed with immunoSEQ multiplex PCR; in TCRdb, only in-frame clones are kept and a portion is missing. The profile shows about 98,000 clones, approximately 85% of them singletons. Specimen: PBMCs, collected 255 days after intestinal transplant. Receptors were obtained from a human patient who received an intestinal transplant, so some T cells may come from the graft donor.

V is TRBV9 and J is TRBJ2-1; TRBD2 matches at 11 bases. This CDR3 comprises 20 residues. The V segment lost 1 base and the J segment 0 bases; nucleotides outside the gene matches: 12. CDR1 and CDR2 (germline): SGDLS, YYNGEE. The chain's CDR3 is CASSVNLEASGGSSYNEQFF. For the CDR3, the DNA is TGTGCCAGCAGCGTAAATTTGGAGGCTAGCGGGGGGAGCTCCTACAATGAGCAGTTCTTC.

J is TRBJ1-3 and V is TRBV10-2; no reliable D call. Trimming cost V 4 bases and J 7 bases, with 8 bases left between them. The germline V gene has CDR1 WSHSY and CDR2 SAAADI. CDR3 length: 12 amino acids. The CDR3 reads CASSGNSNTIYF. The DNA of the CDR3 is TGCGCCAGCAGTGGAAATAGTAACACCATATATTTT.

This sequence joins TRBV5-1 and TRBJ2-7, with 8 bases aligning to TRBD1. V lost 4 bases and J lost 2; bases outside the gene matches: 8. Germline-derived CDR1 and CDR2 are SGHRS and YFSETQ. The length of the CDR3 is 15 residues. CDR3 sequence (DNA): TGCGCCAGCAGCGACTGGACAGGGAACCCCTACGAGCAGTACTTC. The encoded protein is CASSDWTGNPYEQYF. The complete variable domain, with remaining parts taken from reference TRBV5-1 and TRBJ2-7, reads KAGVTQTPRYLIKTRGQQVTLSCSPISGHRSVSWYQQTPGQGLQFLFEYFSETQRNKGNFPGRFSGRQFSNSRSEMNVSTLELGDSALYLCASSDWTGNPYEQYFGPGTRLTVT.

The V call is TRBV4-1, the J call TRBJ2-2, with 7 bases lining up with TRBD1. This CDR3 has 15 residues. With V trimmed by 0 bases and J by 10 bases, 8 bases remained unmatched. Germline V gene lookup returns CDR1 MGHRA and CDR2 YSYEKL. The CDR3 spells CASSQELTGAEELFF. In DNA form, the CDR3 reads TGCGCCAGCAGCCAAGAGCTAACAGGGGCGGAGGAGCTGTTTTTT.

The table lists this clone with a few counts. CDR3 in amino acids: CASSLGRTSGADTQYF. In DNA form, the CDR3 reads TGTGCCAGCAGCTTAGGGCGGACTAGCGGCGCAGATACGCAGTATTTT. The gene calls are TRBV7-9 and TRBJ2-3; 10 bases are shared with TRBD2. CDR3 length equals 16 residues. Unmatched junction bases numbered 5, after V lost 1 base and J lost 4 bases. The germline CDR1 and CDR2 sequences are SEHNR and FQNEAQ (reference sequence).

The table lists this clone with a count of one. V and J are TRBV29-1 and TRBJ2-7; D gene uncertain. The CDR3 is made up of 11 amino acids. The V end lost 0 bases, the J end lost 5 bases, and 5 bases lay between the germline ends. The germline V gene has CDR1 SQVTM and CDR2 ANQGSEA. The chain's CDR3 is CSVEEEDEQYF. In nucleotides, the CDR3 is TGCAGCGTTGAAGAAGAAGACGAGCAGTACTTC.

The count of this clone is one. A much larger clone lies a single base off, so this may be a read error. The rearrangement joins TRBV6-5 to TRBJ1-5; the D gene is possibly TRBD1 (6 bases). The CDR3 has 13 amino acids. V was shortened by 6 bases and J by 4 bases, with 10 bases between the two germline ends. Looked up from germline, CDR1 is MNHEY and CDR2 is SVGAGI. CDR3: CASSLDRNQPQHF. CDR3 DNA: TGTGCCAGCAGCCTCGACAGGAATCAGCCCCAGCATTTT.

This sequence joins TRBV28 and TRBJ2-1, with 14 bases identical to TRBD2. The CDR3 loop spans 16 amino acids. Losses at the gene ends were 5 bases for V and 6 bases for J; bases not matched to a gene: 6. Germline assignment: CDR1 MDHEN and CDR2 SYDVKM. In DNA, the CDR3 is TGTGCCAGCAGTCCACCGGGACTAGCGGGGGTCAATGAGCAGTTCTTC. It codes for CASSPPGLAGVNEQFF.

The gene calls are TRBV13 and TRBJ2-1; the match to TRBD2 covers 7 bases. Per the germline V gene, CDR1 is PRHDT and CDR2 is FYEKMQ (reference sequence). The CDR3 has 15 amino acids. The V segment lost 2 bases and the J segment 4 bases; nucleotides outside the gene matches: 5. The CDR3 loop reads CASSLPGGGYNEQFF. The CDR3 nucleotides read TGTGCCAGCAGCTTACCGGGCGGGGGTTACAATGAGCAGTTCTTC.

The rearrangement links TRBV6-4 to TRBJ2-7, with a tentative D call TRBD1 (7 bases). The germline V gene encodes CDR1 MRHNA and CDR2 SNTAGT. Trimming took 11 bases from V and 4 from J, leaving 15 bases between them. The CDR3 spans 12 residues. CDR3 sequence: CACSGGSYEQYF. The CDR3 region has the DNA TGTGCCTGTTCAGGGGGGTCTTACGAGCAGTACTTC.

The CDR3 protein is CASSGQRTGGGYTF. DNA of the CDR3: TGTGCCAGCAGTGGGCAAAGGACAGGCGGGGGCTACACCTTC. The rearrangement uses TRBV6-1 and TRBJ1-2, with TRBD1 matching over 7 bases. The trim removed 4 bases at V and 8 bases at J, leaving 10 bases unmatched. The V gene's germline CDR1 is MNHNS and CDR2 SASEGT. The CDR3 is 14 amino acids.

The chain carries TRBV19 and TRBJ2-3, with D tentatively TRBD2 (6 bases). Germline CDR1 reads LNHDA; CDR2 reads SQIVND (reference sequence). Trimming removed 3 bases from V and 1 base from J, with 8 bases in between. The CDR3 extends over 14 amino acids. CDR3 sequence reads: CASSMGGGTDTQYF. Here the CDR3 DNA reads TGTGCCAGTAGTATGGGGGGAGGCACAGATACGCAGTATTTT.

This chain joins TRBV5-1 and TRBJ2-3; the match to TRBD2 covers 11 bases. CDR1 is SGHRS, CDR2 YFSETQ, per germline. The CDR3 length is 15 residues. Trimming removed 5 bases from V and 6 bases from J; junction bases left unmatched: 8. DNA for the CDR3: TGCGCCAGCAGTCCTACTAGCGGGAGTTGGGATACGCAGTATTTT. It codes for CASSPTSGSWDTQYF.

V gene TRBV4-1 combines with J gene TRBJ1-1; no reliable D call. There are 14 residues in the CDR3. The V end lost 0 bases, the J end lost 9 bases, and 14 bases lay between the germline ends. CDR1 and CDR2 (germline): MGHRA, YSYEKL. CDR3 residues: CASSQEPRIAKAFF. CDR3 sequence (DNA): TGCGCCAGCAGCCAAGAGCCAAGGATAGCGAAAGCTTTCTTT.

CDR3 protein: CASSEVWRGMGEKLFF. CDR3 DNA sequence: TGTGCCAGCAGTGAGGTGTGGAGGGGCATGGGAGAAAAACTGTTTTTT. The genes are TRBV25-1 and TRBJ1-4; D possibly corresponds to TRBD1 (5 bases). The length of the CDR3 is 16 residues. The ends were cut back, 3 bases at V and 8 bases at J, with 19 bases in the middle. The germline gives CDR1 MGHDK, CDR2 SYGVNS.

Remarks on this clone: Other DNA sequences in the same sample also yield this CDR3. The rearrangement links TRBV7-9 to TRBJ1-1; a possible D gene is TRBD1 (5 bases). The V and J ends lost 3 bases and 5 bases respectively, with 7 bases between them. The length of the CDR3 is 12 residues. Looked up from germline, CDR1 is SEHNR and CDR2 is FQNEAQ (reference sequence). The CDR3 sequence: CASSLGETEAFF. CDR3 sequence (DNA): TGTGCCAGCAGCTTGGGGGAAACTGAAGCTTTCTTT.

V gene TRBV28 combines with J gene TRBJ1-4, with unresolved D. This CDR3 has 12 residues. Trimming stripped 2 bases from V and 8 bases from J, with 6 bases between. CDR1 is MDHEN and CDR2 is SYDVKM in the germline V gene. CDR3 protein: CASSLSREKLFF. CDR3 coding DNA: TGTGCCAGCAGTTTAAGCAGGGAAAAACTGTTTTTT.

The V and J genes are TRBV27 and TRBJ1-6, with 8 bases identical to TRBD1. Germline assignment: CDR1 MNHEY and CDR2 SMNVEV (reference sequence). The length of the CDR3 is 14 residues. The V segment lost 4 bases and the J segment 9 bases; nucleotides outside the gene matches: 5. CDR3 residues: CASSSAGGRSPLHF. Written as DNA, the CDR3 is TGTGCCAGCAGTTCGGCAGGGGGCCGTTCACCCCTCCACTTT.

The V call is TRBV4-1, the J call TRBJ1-1; unclear D gene. The germline V and J ends were trimmed by 4 bases and 0 bases, with 15 bases remaining between them. The CDR3 consists of 16 residues. The V gene's germline CDR1 is MGHRA and CDR2 YSYEKL. CDR3 in DNA: TGCGCCAGCAGCCCACTCTGGGCAGCCTTGAACACTGAAGCTTTCTTT. Translation gives CASSPLWAALNTEAFF.

V is TRBV27 and J is TRBJ1-5; a possible D gene is TRBD1 (5 bases). This CDR3 has 17 amino acids. The germline V gene has CDR1 MNHEY and CDR2 SMNVEV (reference sequence). V dropped 4 bases and J dropped 4 bases, with 20 bases sitting between them. CDR3 in DNA: TGTGCCAGCAGTTCCTTCGACAGAGTCCTCACTAATCAGCCCCAGCATTTT. Translated, it gives CASSSFDRVLTNQPQHF.

The V gene is TRBV27, the J gene TRBJ2-2; 8 nucleotides agree with TRBD2. This CDR3 is 14 amino acids long. With V trimmed by 4 bases and J by 7 bases, 5 bases remained unmatched. Germline V gene lookup returns CDR1 MNHEY and CDR2 SMNVEV (reference sequence). The CDR3 DNA reads TGTGCCAGCAGTTCAGGGACTAGTCACGGGGAGCTGTTTTTT. Its protein is CASSSGTSHGELFF.

The J gene is TRBJ2-5, the V gene TRBV7-9, with D possibly being TRBD2 (6 bases). The CDR3 covers 17 residues. Germline V gene sequence: CDR1 SEHNR, CDR2 FQNEAQ (reference sequence). The germline V and J ends were trimmed by 5 bases and 5 bases, with 24 bases remaining between them. CDR3 protein: CASSPLTGVYRGETQYF. DNA of the CDR3: TGTGCCAGCAGCCCCCTTACGGGGGTATACCGGGGGGAGACCCAGTACTTC.

The sample holds one count of this clone. Other DNA variants within this sample encode the same CDR3. The J gene is TRBJ2-7, the V gene TRBV5-1; TRBD2 is a possible D gene (7 bases). V lost 0 bases to trimming and J lost 3 bases, with 10 bases between them. The V gene's germline CDR1 is SGHRS and CDR2 YFSETQ. CDR3 length equals 14 residues. The CDR3 coding sequence is TGCGCCAGCAGCTTGGCGGGGGGCAGCTACGAGCAGTACTTC. Protein: CASSLAGGSYEQYF.

The chain couples TRBV5-1 to TRBJ2-5; D not certain. Germline CDR1 is SGHRS and CDR2 is YFSETQ. The V and J ends lost 3 bases and 2 bases respectively, with 8 bases between them. There are 13 residues in the CDR3. CDR3 in amino acids: CASSSLFQETQYF. The CDR3 nucleotides read TGCGCCAGCAGCTCACTTTTTCAAGAGACCCAGTACTTC. Complete variable domain (other parts from reference TRBV5-1 and TRBJ2-5): KAGVTQTPRYLIKTRGQQVTLSCSPISGHRSVSWYQQTPGQGLQFLFEYFSETQRNKGNFPGRFSGRQFSNSRSEMNVSTLELGDSALYLCASSSLFQETQYFGPGTRLLVL.

This chain joins TRBV19 and TRBJ1-1; a possible D gene is TRBD1 (5 bases). The CDR3 has 14 amino acids. Deletions cut 3 bases from V and 1 base from J, with 9 bases between. Germline loops: CDR1 LNHDA, CDR2 SQIVND (reference sequence). CDR3 residues: CASSMGGGNTEAFF. DNA for the CDR3: TGTGCCAGTAGTATGGGCGGGGGGAACACTGAAGCTTTCTTT.

The rearrangement links TRBV15 to TRBJ2-2; D is ambiguous. Germline V CDR1 and CDR2: LNHNV, YYDKDF (reference sequence). This CDR3 spans 12 amino acids. V lost 1 base and J 6 bases, leaving 3 bases between the germline ends. The CDR3 is CATSRAAGELFF. The DNA of the CDR3 is TGTGCCACCAGCAGAGCGGCCGGGGAGCTGTTTTTT. Using reference TRBV15 and TRBJ2-2 for the parts outside the CDR3, the full variable domain is DAMVIQNPRYQVTQFGKPVTLSCSQTLNHNVMYWYQQKSSQAPKLLFHYYDKDFNNEADTPDNFQSRRPNTSFCFLDIRSPGLGDTAMYLCATSRAAGELFFGEGSRLTVL.

This chain connects TRBV28 to TRBJ1-1; the D gene is possibly TRBD1 (6 bases). Trimming cost V 6 bases and J 7 bases, with 12 bases left between them. The germline V gene has CDR1 MDHEN and CDR2 SYDVKM. This CDR3 is built from 12 residues. CDR3 sequence reads: CASRPGVLEAFF. CDR3 bases: TGTGCCAGCAGACCAGGGGTCCTTGAAGCTTTCTTT.

CDR3 protein: CATSRDIPYEQYF. As DNA, the CDR3 is TGTGCCACCAGCCGGGACATCCCCTACGAGCAGTACTTC. V gene TRBV15 combines with J gene TRBJ2-7; perhaps TRBD1 as D (6 bases). This CDR3 contains 13 residues. V was pared by 5 bases and J by 2 bases, with 10 bases between. CDR1 LNHNV and CDR2 YYDKDF come from the germline V gene (reference sequence).

The V call is TRBV7-8, the J call TRBJ1-5, with D possibly being TRBD1 (5 bases). Per the germline V gene, CDR1 is SGHVS and CDR2 is FQNEAQ. This CDR3 is 15 amino acids long. V dropped 5 bases and J dropped 3 bases, with 14 bases sitting between them. In DNA form, the CDR3 reads TGTGCCAGCAGCCCCCCCGACAGTCACAATCAGCCCCAGCATTTT. Its protein is CASSPPDSHNQPQHF.

The chain carries TRBV4-1 and TRBJ2-7; D gene ambiguous. Trimming shortened V by 1 base and J by 6 bases, and 13 bases separated the two germline ends. The CDR3 runs to 14 residues. Germline-derived CDR1 and CDR2 are MGHRA and YSYEKL. CDR3 amino acids: CASSQVIGSSEQYF. CDR3 in DNA: TGCGCCAGCAGCCAAGTTATAGGCTCAAGCGAGCAGTACTTC.